This TCR beta chain was sequenced during a study of T cell repertoires in cytomegalovirus infection. Across the study: In public TCR beta signatures, there were indications of both CMV infection and matching HLA type.

Germline V lookup: CDR1 DFQATT, CDR2 SNEGSKA (reference sequence). This CDR3 is 17 amino acids long. J gave up 0 bases and V 6 bases, and 15 bases lay outside the gene matches. Using its own MiXCR run on the reads, TCRdb lists one record per CDR3 protein. The repertoire holds almost 550,000 distinct CDR3 sequences, about 15% seen once, with about 24% in the top ten. This clonotype was sampled from a human donor in good health (CMV status not recorded). Some clones in this sample may be carry-over from other donors' samples. Sequenced input: CD8+ T cells from PBMCs. The V gene is TRBV20-1, the J gene TRBJ2-3, with 7 bases aligning to TRBD1. Here the CDR3 DNA reads TGCAGTGCCCCAAGGACAGGAGCGGCTACTAGCACAGATACGCAGTATTTT. It is translated as CSAPRTGAATSTDTQYF.